This TCR beta chain was sequenced during a study of blood T cell repertoires in COVID-19. Whole-study context: COVID-19 samples collected from the United States, Italy and Spain covered acute and convalescent phases. Nucleic acid was either cDNA or gDNA, and it came from T cells, B-cell-depleted T cells, or PBMCs.

Original methodology: Amplifying reference gene primers gave estimates of nucleated cell counts. The protocol was immunoSEQ multiplex PCR, while the TCRdb copy is restricted to in-frame clones and leaves out a portion. V and J calls and clone size are given by that table; D and trimming were obtained from the DNA. Among just under 50,000 clones listed, 80% to 90% were seen once. The source of this sequence is a human donor in a cohort sampled during active COVID-19. Sequenced input: peripheral blood.

In DNA, the CDR3 is TGTGCCAGCAGTTTCATACAGGGTCCGGGCACCGGGGAGCTGTTTTTT. This codes for CASSFIQGPGTGELFF. V is TRBV6-6 and J is TRBJ2-2, with D perhaps TRBD1 (6 bases). This CDR3 has 16 residues. Germline CDR1 is MNHNY and CDR2 is SVGAGI (reference sequence). The ends were cut back, 4 bases at V and 4 bases at J, with 16 bases in the middle.